The 3 T cell receptor beta chains below all came from one sample that was sequenced in a study of blood T cell repertoires in COVID-19 (dated by TCRdb to 2019 to 2021). The library was prepared using the immunoSEQ multiplex PCR assay. Here the immuneACCESS table is served through TCRdb, limited to in-frame sequences with V and J called. Missing clones are a known gap in these copies; in checked studies unresolved V genes cover under half, and the rest lacks a known reason. This sample is represented by 65,000 to 70,000 clones; 65% to 90% of them were singletons. The top ten clones comprise 2.5% to 3.5% of the sample. Source material: peripheral blood. The source of these receptors is an elderly man with acute or convalescent COVID-19.

This chain uses TRBV15 with TRBJ2-1; 10 nucleotides line up with TRBD2. Germline V gene data show CDR1 as LNHNV and CDR2 as YYDKDF (reference sequence). The CDR3 is 19 residues long. With V trimmed by 4 bases and J by 3 bases, 15 bases remained unmatched. CDR3 sequence reads: CATSTIFFSGRASYNEQFF. DNA of the CDR3: TGTGCCACCAGCACCATTTTTTTCAGCGGGAGGGCCAGCTACAATGAGCAGTTCTTC.

This clone was detected a few times. The chain recombines TRBV19 with TRBJ1-2, with no clear D. Per the germline V gene, CDR1 is LNHDA and CDR2 is SQIVND (reference sequence). The CDR3 totals 15 residues. V lost 7 bases and J 0 bases, leaving 15 bases between the germline ends. Here the CDR3 reads CASNPAGWANYGYTF. CDR3 bases: TGTGCCAGTAACCCGGCCGGGTGGGCTAACTATGGCTACACCTTC.

This rearrangement joins TRBV19 to TRBJ2-1; D is perhaps TRBD1 (6 bases). Trimming left V 8 bases short and J 8 bases short, with 7 bases between. Germline lookup yields CDR1 LNHDA and CDR2 SQIVND (reference sequence). This CDR3 region has 10 residues. CDR3 bases: TGTGCCAGTCAGGGGCATGAGCAGTTCTTC. Its protein product is CASQGHEQFF.